This is a list of T cell receptor beta chains from one sample in a study of T cell responses to AZD1222 COVID-19 vaccine. Measured with immunoSEQ multiplex PCR; TCRdb has only the in-frame clones, and not every one. The sample lists around 120,000 clones; about 90% were seen once. Sequenced here: peripheral blood, sampled 28 days after the second AZD1222 dose. The receptors originated from an adult who received the AZD1222 COVID-19 vaccine. Both conserved end residues are part of each CDR3. A D gene is named only where the DNA matches it firmly. Rows give clone size only sometimes, using once, few, many, or a class for an expanded clone.

length: 14
J: TRBJ1-5
V: TRBV6-5
D: .
size: .
DNA: TGTGCCAGCAGTTACTCCCATTACAATCAGCCCCAGCATTTT
CDR3: CASSYSHYNQPQHF

length: 15
J: TRBJ2-2
V: TRBV27
D: TRBD1
size: .
DNA: TGTGCCAGCAGTCGGGACAGGGTGGGCACCGGGGAGCTGTTTTTT
CDR3: CASSRDRVGTGELFF

length: 15
J: TRBJ2-7
V: TRBV9
D: .
size: .
DNA: TGTGCCAGCAGCGTAGACCAGCGGTACTCCTACGAGCAGTACTTC
CDR3: CASSVDQRYSYEQYF

length: 12
J: TRBJ2-1
V: TRBV7-2
D: .
size: .
DNA: TGTGCCAGCAGCTTCTCCGGCAATGAGCAGTTCTTC
CDR3: CASSFSGNEQFF

length: 13
J: TRBJ1-1
V: TRBV2
D: TRBD1
size: .
DNA: TGTGCCAGCACCCAGGGGGAAGGCACTGAAGCTTTCTTT
CDR3: CASTQGEGTEAFF

length: 12
J: TRBJ1-4
V: TRBV3-1/TRBV3-2
D: .
size: .
DNA: TGTGCCAGCAGCCCAGCTAATGAAAAACTGTTTTTT
CDR3: CASSPANEKLFF

length: 16
J: TRBJ2-3
V: TRBV6-1
D: TRBD2
size: .
DNA: TGTGCCAGCAGTGAGGTAGCGGGAAGAGGCACAGATACGCAGTATTTT
CDR3: CASSEVAGRGTDTQYF

length: 17
J: TRBJ2-1
V: TRBV20-1
D: TRBD2
size: .
DNA: TGCAGTGCTAGTACACAGACTAGCGGGAGCCCCTACAATGAGCAGTTCTTC
CDR3: CSASTQTSGSPYNEQFF

length: 14
J: TRBJ1-4
V: TRBV3-1/TRBV3-2
D: TRBD1
size: .
DNA: TGTGCCAGCAGCCCAAAGGGGGCAGGGGAAAAACTGTTTTTT
CDR3: CASSPKGAGEKLFF

length: 16
J: TRBJ2-2
V: TRBV10-1
D: .
size: once
DNA: TGCGCCAGCAGTGAGTCGGCCCCCCTTTTGTACGGGGAGCTGTTTTTT
CDR3: CASSESAPLLYGELFF

length: 14
J: TRBJ1-3
V: TRBV2
D: .
size: .
DNA: TGTGCCAGCAGACCACAGGGTCCGGGAAACACCATATATTTT
CDR3: CASRPQGPGNTIYF

length: 15
J: TRBJ2-7
V: TRBV5-1
D: TRBD1
size: once
DNA: TGCGCCAGCAGCTTGATAGGGACAGGGGGCTACGAGCAGTACTTC
CDR3: CASSLIGTGGYEQYF

length: 12
J: TRBJ2-7
V: TRBV28
D: .
size: .
DNA: TGTGCCAGCAGAGGGACGGCGCTCGAGCAGTACTTC
CDR3: CASRGTALEQYF

length: 16
J: TRBJ2-3
V: TRBV3-1/TRBV3-2
D: TRBD2
size: .
DNA: TGTGCCAGCAGCCGTCTCGAGCGGGACGACACAGATACGCAGTATTTT
CDR3: CASSRLERDDTDTQYF

length: 16
J: TRBJ2-3
V: TRBV10-3
D: .
size: .
DNA: TGTGCCATCAGTGGCAACTCACTCCTATCCACAGATACGCAGTATTTT
CDR3: CAISGNSLLSTDTQYF

length: 14
J: TRBJ1-2
V: TRBV18
D: TRBD1
size: once
DNA: TGTGCCAGCAATGACAGGGACTCTAACTATGGCTACACCTTC
CDR3: CASNDRDSNYGYTF

length: 13
J: TRBJ1-2
V: TRBV28
D: .
size: once
DNA: TGTGCCAGCAGTTTATTGGAGGGTTATGGCTACACCTTC
CDR3: CASSLLEGYGYTF

length: 19
J: TRBJ2-7
V: TRBV6-1
D: TRBD1
size: .
DNA: TGTGCCAGCAGTGAAGGGGGACAGTTGGGGACAGGGAGGGGCTACGAGCAGTACTTC
CDR3: CASSEGGQLGTGRGYEQYF

length: 11
J: TRBJ1-1
V: TRBV19
D: .
size: once
DNA: TGTGCCAGTAGTATTCTAGCTGAAGCTTTCTTT
CDR3: CASSILAEAFF

length: 14
J: TRBJ1-1
V: TRBV9
D: .
size: .
DNA: TGTGCCAGCAGCGTACAGACAGAGAACACTGAAGCTTTCTTT
CDR3: CASSVQTENTEAFF

length: 11
J: TRBJ1-4
V: TRBV28
D: TRBD1
size: .
DNA: TGTGCCAGCAGTACTAACAGGGGACTGTTTTTT
CDR3: CASSTNRGLFF

length: 15
J: TRBJ1-2
V: TRBV6-1
D: .
size: .
DNA: TGTGCCAGCAGTGAAGGTTCCGGGGAGGTTGGGGACTACACCTTC
CDR3: CASSEGSGEVGDYTF

length: 13
J: TRBJ1-1
V: TRBV28
D: .
size: .
DNA: TGTGCCAGCAGTCCGCCTTACCAGGCTGAAGCTTTCTTT
CDR3: CASSPPYQAEAFF

length: 17
J: TRBJ2-2
V: TRBV5-1
D: .
size: .
DNA: TGCGCCAGCAGCCCCACCCAGGGACCCGCGAACACCGGGGAGCTGTTTTTT
CDR3: CASSPTQGPANTGELFF

length: 13
J: TRBJ2-1
V: TRBV12-3/TRBV12-4
D: .
size: .
DNA: TGTGCCAGCAGTTTCGGCCCTGCCAATGAGCAGTTCTTC
CDR3: CASSFGPANEQFF

length: 16
J: TRBJ2-3
V: TRBV5-5
D: TRBD2
size: .
DNA: TGTGCCAGCAGCAGGGTATTAGCGGGGCACACAGATACGCAGTATTTT
CDR3: CASSRVLAGHTDTQYF

length: 14
J: TRBJ1-6
V: TRBV28
D: .
size: .
DNA: TGTGCCAGCAGTTTCGCGCAGGAGAATTCACCCCTCCACTTT
CDR3: CASSFAQENSPLHF

length: 13
J: TRBJ1-1
V: TRBV30
D: TRBD1
size: .
DNA: TGTGCCCACGTACAGGGGAGGAACACTGAAGCTTTCTTT
CDR3: CAHVQGRNTEAFF

length: 13
J: TRBJ1-1
V: TRBV29-1
D: .
size: .
DNA: TGCAGCGTTGATTCTCCAGAGAACACTGAAGCTTTCTTT
CDR3: CSVDSPENTEAFF

length: 15
J: TRBJ2-3
V: TRBV28
D: .
size: .
DNA: TGTGCCAGCAGCACCGGGACTCGAACCCAAGGGACGCAGTATTTT
CDR3: CASSTGTRTQGTQYF

length: 16
J: TRBJ1-1
V: TRBV27
D: TRBD1
size: .
DNA: TGTGCCAGCAGTTGGGGAGTGGACAGGATGAACACTGAAGCTTTCTTT
CDR3: CASSWGVDRMNTEAFF

length: 16
J: TRBJ1-2
V: TRBV5-1
D: .
size: .
DNA: TGCGCCAGCAGCTGGGCTTTGGGGAGATATAACTATGGCTACACCTTC
CDR3: CASSWALGRYNYGYTF

length: 14
J: TRBJ2-4
V: TRBV19
D: TRBD1
size: once
DNA: TGTGCCAGTAGTATCGCAGGACAGGGACACATTCAGTACTTC
CDR3: CASSIAGQGHIQYF

length: 12
J: TRBJ2-3
V: TRBV7-9
D: .
size: .
DNA: TGTGCCAGCAGCTTCGATTCAGATACGCAGTATTTT
CDR3: CASSFDSDTQYF

length: 14
J: TRBJ1-2
V: TRBV6-5
D: TRBD1
size: .
DNA: TGTGCCAGCAGGGGGAGACAGGGGGAGAATGGCTACACCTTC
CDR3: CASRGRQGENGYTF

length: 13
J: TRBJ1-5
V: TRBV4-1
D: .
size: once
DNA: TGCGCCAGCAGCCCACTATGGGGTCAGCCCCAGCATTTT
CDR3: CASSPLWGQPQHF

length: 16
J: TRBJ2-1
V: TRBV7-3
D: TRBD1
size: .
DNA: TGTGCCAGCAGCGCCCCCGGGACAGGGGAATACAATGAGCAGTTCTTC
CDR3: CASSAPGTGEYNEQFF

length: 16
J: TRBJ2-5
V: TRBV5-1
D: TRBD1
size: .
DNA: TGCGCCAGCAGCTTGGACCCGGGACAGGGGTTGGAGACCCAGTACTTC
CDR3: CASSLDPGQGLETQYF

length: 16
J: TRBJ1-2
V: TRBV3-1/TRBV3-2
D: .
size: .
DNA: TGTGCCAGCAGCCAAGAACTAGACAGCTACCCCTATGGCTACACCTTC
CDR3: CASSQELDSYPYGYTF

length: 15
J: TRBJ2-2
V: TRBV9
D: .
size: .
DNA: TGTGCCAGCAGCGTAGATCAGCATTCCACCGGGGAGCTGTTTTTT
CDR3: CASSVDQHSTGELFF

length: 13
J: TRBJ1-5
V: TRBV6-5
D: TRBD1
size: .
DNA: TGTGCCAGCAGGGGACAGCGCAATCAGCCCCAGCATTTT
CDR3: CASRGQRNQPQHF

length: 14
J: TRBJ2-7
V: TRBV19
D: .
size: .
DNA: TGTGCCAGTAGGGACAGAGGACTCTCCTACGAGCAGTACTTC
CDR3: CASRDRGLSYEQYF

length: 14
J: TRBJ2-2
V: TRBV5-1
D: .
size: once
DNA: TGCGCCAGCAGCTTAGCTTCGAACACCGGGGAGCTGTTTTTT
CDR3: CASSLASNTGELFF

length: 15
J: TRBJ2-7
V: TRBV27
D: TRBD2
size: .
DNA: TGTGCCAGCAGTTTATCCGGCGGGAGCATTGTCGAGCAGTACTTC
CDR3: CASSLSGGSIVEQYF

length: 15
J: TRBJ2-1
V: TRBV18
D: TRBD1
size: .
DNA: TGTGCCAGCTCACCACAGGGACAGGGGTACAATGAGCAGTTCTTC
CDR3: CASSPQGQGYNEQFF

length: 14
J: TRBJ2-2
V: TRBV3-1/TRBV3-2
D: .
size: .
DNA: TGTGCCAGCAGCCAAGCGGTGAGCACCGGGGAGCTGTTTTTT
CDR3: CASSQAVSTGELFF

length: 13
J: TRBJ1-1
V: TRBV25-1
D: .
size: .
DNA: TGTGCCAGCGGACGGAGCATGAACACTGAAGCTTTCTTT
CDR3: CASGRSMNTEAFF

length: 14
J: TRBJ1-4
V: TRBV5-4
D: TRBD1
size: .
DNA: TGTGCCAGCAGCCAACAGGGGAAAGGGGAAAAACTGTTTTTT
CDR3: CASSQQGKGEKLFF

length: 11
J: TRBJ2-3
V: TRBV10-2
D: .
size: once
DNA: TGCGCCAGCAGTGAATGGGATACGCAGTATTTT
CDR3: CASSEWDTQYF

length: 14
J: TRBJ2-2
V: TRBV30
D: TRBD2
size: .
DNA: TGTGCCTCAACTAGCGGGAGCCTTGGCGGGGAGCTGTTTTTT
CDR3: CASTSGSLGGELFF

length: 11
J: TRBJ2-1
V: TRBV20-1
D: .
size: .
DNA: TGCAGTGCAACCACTAACAATGAGCAGTTCTTC
CDR3: CSATTNNEQFF

length: 16
J: TRBJ1-1
V: TRBV19
D: TRBD1
size: .
DNA: TGTGCCAGTAGCCCGCAGGGGGCCAGCCCGAACACTGAAGCTTTCTTT
CDR3: CASSPQGASPNTEAFF

length: 14
J: TRBJ2-5
V: TRBV10-1
D: TRBD2
size: .
DNA: TGCGCCAGCAGTGGGGGGACTAGCGGGGAGACCCAGTACTTC
CDR3: CASSGGTSGETQYF

length: 16
J: TRBJ2-7
V: TRBV7-3
D: TRBD2
size: .
DNA: TGTGCCAGCAGCCCTGGACTAGCGGGGGGAGCCTACGAGCAGTACTTC
CDR3: CASSPGLAGGAYEQYF

length: 13
J: TRBJ1-4
V: TRBV2
D: .
size: .
DNA: TGTGCCGCAGCCTTAGGGGAGGCGGAAAAACTGTTTTTT
CDR3: CAAALGEAEKLFF

length: 15
J: TRBJ1-1
V: TRBV2
D: TRBD1
size: .
DNA: TGTGCCAGCAGTACAGCCGACAGGGGGCAGGGTGAAGCTTTCTTT
CDR3: CASSTADRGQGEAFF

length: 16
J: TRBJ1-4
V: TRBV24-1
D: TRBD1
size: once
DNA: TGTGCCACCAGTGAGTCAGGGGGAGCAACTAATGAAAAACTGTTTTTT
CDR3: CATSESGGATNEKLFF

length: 15
J: TRBJ1-4
V: TRBV6-1
D: .
size: .
DNA: TGTGCCAGCAGTGAATGGAGTGGGTCGGGTGAAAAACTGTTTTTT
CDR3: CASSEWSGSGEKLFF

length: 16
J: TRBJ2-5
V: TRBV11-2
D: .
size: .
DNA: TGTGCCAGCAGCTTAGAAGGGCTAGGGGTACAAGAGACCCAGTACTTC
CDR3: CASSLEGLGVQETQYF

length: 16
J: TRBJ2-7
V: TRBV7-9
D: .
size: once
DNA: TGTGCCAGCAGCCTCAGCAGAGGCGTATTCGCCTACGAGCAGTACTTC
CDR3: CASSLSRGVFAYEQYF